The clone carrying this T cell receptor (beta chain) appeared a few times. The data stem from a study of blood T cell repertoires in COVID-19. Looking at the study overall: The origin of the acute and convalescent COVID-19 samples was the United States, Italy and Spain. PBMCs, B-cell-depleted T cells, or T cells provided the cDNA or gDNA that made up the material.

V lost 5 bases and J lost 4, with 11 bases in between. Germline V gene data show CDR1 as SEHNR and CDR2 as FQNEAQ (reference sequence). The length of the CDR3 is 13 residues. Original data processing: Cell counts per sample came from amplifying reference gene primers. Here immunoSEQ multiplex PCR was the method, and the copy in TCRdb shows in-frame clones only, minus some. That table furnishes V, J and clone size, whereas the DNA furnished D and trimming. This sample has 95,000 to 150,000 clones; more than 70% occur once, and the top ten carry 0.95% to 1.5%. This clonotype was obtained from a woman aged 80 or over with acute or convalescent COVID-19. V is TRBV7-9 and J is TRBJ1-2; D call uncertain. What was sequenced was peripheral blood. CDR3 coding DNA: TGTGCCAGCAGCCCGGACTCTTTCTATGGCTACACCTTC. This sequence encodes CASSPDSFYGYTF.